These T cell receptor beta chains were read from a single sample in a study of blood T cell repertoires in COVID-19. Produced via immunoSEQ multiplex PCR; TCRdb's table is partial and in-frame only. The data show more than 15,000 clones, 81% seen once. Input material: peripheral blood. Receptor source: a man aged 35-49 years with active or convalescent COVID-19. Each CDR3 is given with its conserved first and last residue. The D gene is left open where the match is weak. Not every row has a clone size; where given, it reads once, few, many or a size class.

cdr3_aa: CASSARTGVPGELFF; cdr3_nt: TGTGCCAGCAGTGCCCGGACAGGGGTCCCCGGGGAGCTGTTTTTT; d_call: TRBD1; clone_size: once; j_call: TRBJ2-2; v_call: TRBV6-4
cdr3_aa: CASSLDRFQGAPLDSPLHF; cdr3_nt: TGTGCCAGCAGCTTAGATCGGTTCCAGGGGGCGCCCCTTGATTCACCCCTCCACTTT; d_call: TRBD1; clone_size: -; j_call: TRBJ1-6; v_call: TRBV11-2
cdr3_aa: CASSLGQGPYEQYF; cdr3_nt: TGTGCCAGCAGCTTGGGACAGGGGCCCTACGAGCAGTACTTC; d_call: TRBD1; clone_size: -; j_call: TRBJ2-7; v_call: TRBV5-6
cdr3_aa: CASSFTTTGAGANVLTF; cdr3_nt: TGCGCCAGCAGCTTTACGACCACAGGGGCCGGGGCCAACGTCCTGACTTTC; d_call: TRBD1; clone_size: once; j_call: TRBJ2-6; v_call: TRBV5-1
cdr3_aa: CASSFWGVGGGAKYEQFF; cdr3_nt: TGTGCCAGCAGTTTTTGGGGGGTTGGCGGGGGGGCTAAGTATGAGCAGTTCTTC; d_call: TRBD2; clone_size: -; j_call: TRBJ2-1; v_call: TRBV2
cdr3_aa: CASSYSGSGDTGELFF; cdr3_nt: TGTGCCAGCAGTTACTCGGGATCGGGGGACACCGGGGAGCTGTTTTTT; d_call: -; clone_size: -; j_call: TRBJ2-2; v_call: TRBV6-5
cdr3_aa: CASSLDLRDGSLEQYF; cdr3_nt: TGTGCCAGCAGCTTAGATCTTCGTGACGGGAGTTTGGAGCAGTATTTC; d_call: -; clone_size: -; j_call: TRBJ2-7; v_call: TRBV11-2
cdr3_aa: CASSRGTLNEQFF; cdr3_nt: TGTGCCAGCAGCCGCGGGACCCTCAATGAGCAGTTCTTC; d_call: -; clone_size: -; j_call: TRBJ2-1; v_call: TRBV6-6
cdr3_aa: CASSLLQETQYF; cdr3_nt: TGTGCCAGCTCTCTCCTTCAAGAGACCCAGTACTTC; d_call: -; clone_size: -; j_call: TRBJ2-5; v_call: TRBV18
cdr3_aa: CSVEQGGDEKLFF; cdr3_nt: TGCAGCGTTGAACAGGGTGGGGATGAAAAACTGTTTTTT; d_call: -; clone_size: -; j_call: TRBJ1-4; v_call: TRBV29-1
cdr3_aa: CASSPTQVSVNTEAFF; cdr3_nt: TGTGCCAGCAGCCCTACACAGGTTTCTGTGAACACTGAAGCTTTCTTT; d_call: -; clone_size: -; j_call: TRBJ1-1; v_call: TRBV11-2
cdr3_aa: CASTAGRNDATDTQYF; cdr3_nt: TGCGCCAGCACTGCGGGGCGGAACGATGCCACAGATACGCAGTATTTT; d_call: -; clone_size: -; j_call: TRBJ2-3; v_call: TRBV23-1
cdr3_aa: CASSYSVLIGQYGYTF; cdr3_nt: TGTGCCAGCAGTTACTCGGTTCTGATAGGACAGTATGGCTACACCTTC; d_call: -; clone_size: -; j_call: TRBJ1-2; v_call: TRBV6-5
cdr3_aa: CASSQQGTNEKLFF; cdr3_nt: TGTGCCAGCAGTCAACAGGGCACTAATGAAAAACTGTTTTTT; d_call: -; clone_size: -; j_call: TRBJ1-4; v_call: TRBV28
cdr3_aa: CASSPPKGGDNTGELFF; cdr3_nt: TGTGCCAGCAGCCCCCCCAAAGGGGGGGATAACACCGGGGAGCTGTTTTTT; d_call: -; clone_size: -; j_call: TRBJ2-2; v_call: TRBV3-1/TRBV3-2
cdr3_aa: CASSWDRQGTEAFF; cdr3_nt: TGTGCCAGCAGCTGGGACAGGCAGGGTACTGAAGCTTTCTTT; d_call: TRBD1; clone_size: -; j_call: TRBJ1-1; v_call: TRBV6-5
cdr3_aa: CASSVVPGLAGGLTDTQYF; cdr3_nt: TGCGCCAGCAGCGTAGTCCCGGGACTAGCGGGGGGCCTCACAGATACGCAGTATTTT; d_call: TRBD2; clone_size: once; j_call: TRBJ2-3; v_call: TRBV5-1
cdr3_aa: CASSRAGGPSNEQFF; cdr3_nt: TGTGCCAGCTCACGAGCGGGGGGGCCTTCCAATGAGCAGTTCTTC; d_call: TRBD2; clone_size: -; j_call: TRBJ2-1; v_call: TRBV18
cdr3_aa: CASLTGLGNTIYF; cdr3_nt: TGTGCCAGCCTGACAGGGTTGGGAAACACCATATATTTT; d_call: TRBD1; clone_size: -; j_call: TRBJ1-3; v_call: TRBV6-5
cdr3_aa: CATSRDREAGELFF; cdr3_nt: TGTGCCACCAGCAGAGACAGGGAGGCCGGGGAGCTGTTTTTT; d_call: -; clone_size: -; j_call: TRBJ2-2; v_call: TRBV15
cdr3_aa: CAISEARTGGETQYF; cdr3_nt: TGTGCCATCAGTGAGGCCCGGACAGGGGGGGAGACCCAGTACTTC; d_call: TRBD1; clone_size: -; j_call: TRBJ2-5; v_call: TRBV10-3
cdr3_aa: CASSPVQGIFSGANVLTF; cdr3_nt: TGTGCCAGCTCACCAGTACAGGGGATCTTCTCTGGGGCCAACGTCCTGACTTTC; d_call: TRBD1; clone_size: -; j_call: TRBJ2-6; v_call: TRBV18
cdr3_aa: CATSRSLPGTGDTGELFF; cdr3_nt: TGTGCCACCAGCAGATCCCTTCCCGGGACAGGGGATACCGGGGAGCTGTTTTTT; d_call: TRBD1; clone_size: -; j_call: TRBJ2-2; v_call: TRBV15
cdr3_aa: CAISGIGELFF; cdr3_nt: TGTGCCATCAGTGGTATCGGGGAGCTGTTTTTT; d_call: -; clone_size: -; j_call: TRBJ2-2; v_call: TRBV10-3
cdr3_aa: CASSHGVIDNSPLHF; cdr3_nt: TGTGCCAGCAGCCACGGGGTGATAGATAATTCACCCCTCCACTTT; d_call: -; clone_size: -; j_call: TRBJ1-6; v_call: TRBV5-8
cdr3_aa: CASSLAPSYEQYF; cdr3_nt: TGTGCCAGCAGCTTGGCCCCTTCTTACGAGCAGTACTTC; d_call: -; clone_size: -; j_call: TRBJ2-7; v_call: TRBV5-6
cdr3_aa: CASSQVSGGQPQHF; cdr3_nt: TGTGCCAGCAGCCAAGTGTCCGGGGGGCAGCCCCAGCATTTT; d_call: -; clone_size: -; j_call: TRBJ1-5; v_call: TRBV3-1/TRBV3-2
cdr3_aa: CASSPAGGSYGYTF; cdr3_nt: TGTGCCAGCAGCCCGGCGGGGGGCTCCTATGGCTACACCTTC; d_call: -; clone_size: -; j_call: TRBJ1-2; v_call: TRBV5-4
cdr3_aa: CAISETVNTEAFF; cdr3_nt: TGTGCCATCAGTGAAACGGTCAACACTGAAGCTTTCTTT; d_call: -; clone_size: -; j_call: TRBJ1-1; v_call: TRBV10-3
cdr3_aa: CARSLAGVTDTQYF; cdr3_nt: TGTGCCAGATCCTTAGCGGGGGTCACAGATACGCAGTATTTT; d_call: TRBD2; clone_size: -; j_call: TRBJ2-3; v_call: TRBV6-4
cdr3_aa: CAWSGGGVGNIQYF; cdr3_nt: TGTGCCTGGTCGGGTGGGGGCGTGGGGAACATTCAGTACTTC; d_call: -; clone_size: -; j_call: TRBJ2-4; v_call: TRBV30
cdr3_aa: CSVEQSLGGYTF; cdr3_nt: TGCAGCGTTGAACAGAGCCTGGGCGGCTACACCTTC; d_call: -; clone_size: -; j_call: TRBJ1-2; v_call: TRBV29-1
cdr3_aa: CAISESDVVPGRGRVYGYTF; cdr3_nt: TGTGCCATCAGTGAGTCGGATGTGGTCCCCGGCAGGGGGAGAGTTTATGGCTACACCTTC; d_call: TRBD1; clone_size: -; j_call: TRBJ1-2; v_call: TRBV10-3
cdr3_aa: CASSQEELRSSF; cdr3_nt: TGTGCCAGCAGCCAAGAGGAATTGAGGAGTTCCTTT; d_call: -; clone_size: -; j_call: TRBJ1-1; v_call: TRBV14
cdr3_aa: CASNHTRYEQYF; cdr3_nt: TGCGCCAGCAACCACACAAGATACGAGCAGTACTTC; d_call: -; clone_size: -; j_call: TRBJ2-7; v_call: TRBV23-1
cdr3_aa: CASSLSGTKTEETQYF; cdr3_nt: TGTGCCAGCAGTTTATCTGGGACAAAGACCGAAGAGACCCAGTACTTC; d_call: -; clone_size: few; j_call: TRBJ2-5; v_call: TRBV27
cdr3_aa: CASSLGAGTGSVETQYF; cdr3_nt: TGTGCCAGCAGCCTCGGGGCCGGGACAGGGTCAGTGGAGACCCAGTACTTC; d_call: TRBD1; clone_size: -; j_call: TRBJ2-5; v_call: TRBV5-8
cdr3_aa: CASSRQSKSYHEQFF; cdr3_nt: TGCGCCAGCAGTAGACAGTCAAAAAGTTATCATGAGCAGTTCTTC; d_call: -; clone_size: -; j_call: TRBJ2-1; v_call: TRBV23-1
cdr3_aa: CASNEGGSTDTQYF; cdr3_nt: TGCGCCAGCAATGAGGGCGGTAGCACAGATACGCAGTATTTT; d_call: -; clone_size: -; j_call: TRBJ2-3; v_call: TRBV5-1
cdr3_aa: CASSLAGSYEQYF; cdr3_nt: TGTGCCAGCAGCTTAGCCGGCTCCTACGAGCAGTACTTC; d_call: -; clone_size: -; j_call: TRBJ2-7; v_call: TRBV11-1
cdr3_aa: CSVEQGWWPEAFF; cdr3_nt: TGCAGCGTTGAACAGGGATGGTGGCCTGAAGCTTTCTTT; d_call: -; clone_size: -; j_call: TRBJ1-1; v_call: TRBV29-1
cdr3_aa: CARSPLTGGTTIYTDTQYF; cdr3_nt: TGTGCCAGAAGCCCCCTGACAGGGGGCACCACCATTTACACAGATACGCAGTATTTT; d_call: -; clone_size: -; j_call: TRBJ2-3; v_call: TRBV7-5
cdr3_aa: CASSLGTSNTGELFF; cdr3_nt: TGTGCCAGCAGCCTCGGTACTAGCAACACCGGGGAGCTGTTTTTT; d_call: -; clone_size: -; j_call: TRBJ2-2; v_call: TRBV7-6
cdr3_aa: CASSVAPGLVYGYTF; cdr3_nt: TGTGCCAGCAGCGTAGCTCCAGGGCTAGTCTATGGCTACACCTTC; d_call: -; clone_size: -; j_call: TRBJ1-2; v_call: TRBV9
cdr3_aa: CASSVPSGTDTQYF; cdr3_nt: TGTGCCAGCAGCGTCCCGTCAGGGACAGATACGCAGTATTTT; d_call: -; clone_size: -; j_call: TRBJ2-3; v_call: TRBV7-2
cdr3_aa: CASSSRLAGSTDTQYF; cdr3_nt: TGTGCCAGCAGCTCCAGACTAGCGGGGAGCACAGATACGCAGTATTTT; d_call: TRBD2; clone_size: -; j_call: TRBJ2-3; v_call: TRBV9
cdr3_aa: CASSDRGETQYF; cdr3_nt: TGTGCCAGCAGTGACAGGGGAGAGACCCAGTACTTC; d_call: -; clone_size: -; j_call: TRBJ2-5; v_call: TRBV6-1
cdr3_aa: CASRDRGGTGELFF; cdr3_nt: TGTGCCAGCAGGGACAGGGGAGGCACCGGGGAGCTGTTTTTT; d_call: TRBD1; clone_size: -; j_call: TRBJ2-2; v_call: TRBV11-2
cdr3_aa: CASSLQGARGANVLTF; cdr3_nt: TGTGCCAGCAGCCTCCAAGGGGCTCGTGGGGCCAACGTCCTGACTTTC; d_call: -; clone_size: -; j_call: TRBJ2-6; v_call: TRBV3-1/TRBV3-2
cdr3_aa: CASSMPYDEQYF; cdr3_nt: TGTGCCAGCAGCATGCCCTATGACGAGCAGTACTTC; d_call: -; clone_size: -; j_call: TRBJ2-7; v_call: TRBV7-6
cdr3_aa: CSVDRLADSYNEQFF; cdr3_nt: TGCAGCGTTGATCGGCTAGCGGACTCCTACAATGAGCAGTTCTTC; d_call: TRBD2; clone_size: -; j_call: TRBJ2-1; v_call: TRBV29-1
cdr3_aa: CASSQVGVDEQFF; cdr3_nt: TGCGCCAGCAGCCAAGTAGGAGTAGATGAGCAGTTCTTC; d_call: -; clone_size: -; j_call: TRBJ2-1; v_call: TRBV4-3
cdr3_aa: CASGGQGLINQPQHF; cdr3_nt: TGTGCCAGCGGGGGACAGGGTCTCATCAATCAGCCCCAGCATTTT; d_call: TRBD1; clone_size: -; j_call: TRBJ1-5; v_call: TRBV2